This is a list of T cell receptor beta chains from one sample in a study of blood T cell repertoires in COVID-19. Here immunoSEQ multiplex PCR was the method, and the copy in TCRdb shows in-frame clones only, minus some. The sample has approximately 37,000 clones, roughly 86% seen once. Sequences were obtained from peripheral blood. The receptors shown here come from a man aged 50 to 60 in a cohort sampled during active COVID-19. Both conserved end residues are part of each CDR3. Fields, in order: V gene, D gene, J gene, clone size, CDR3 protein, CDR3 DNA. D genes are given only for firm matches. Expanded clones are given a class, and other clones once, few, many or no size at all.

TRBV5-8	NA	TRBJ1-1	NA	CASSYIDSLRVTEAFF	TGTGCCAGCAGCTATATCGACAGCTTACGGGTCACTGAAGCTTTCTTT
TRBV6-2/TRBV6-3	NA	TRBJ2-3	NA	CASSYSAVFTDTQYF	TGTGCCAGCAGTTACTCGGCCGTATTCACAGATACGCAGTATTTT
TRBV12-3/TRBV12-4	NA	TRBJ2-1	NA	CASSSAAYNEQFF	TGTGCCAGCAGTTCGGCGGCCTACAATGAGCAGTTCTTC
TRBV6-6	TRBD1	TRBJ1-2	NA	CASRPSTGGGGYTF	TGTGCCAGCAGGCCCTCCACAGGGGGCGGGGGCTACACCTTC
TRBV19	NA	TRBJ1-6	NA	CASTLARESTSPLHF	TGTGCCAGTACCCTAGCCCGGGAATCGACTTCACCCCTCCACTTT
TRBV7-2	NA	TRBJ1-4	NA	CASHLGQRNEKLFF	TGTGCCAGTCACCTAGGACAGAGGAATGAAAAACTGTTTTTT
TRBV6-5	NA	TRBJ2-2	NA	CASSYSTAMGTGELFF	TGTGCCAGCAGTTACTCGACAGCCATGGGGACCGGGGAGCTGTTTTTT
TRBV7-9	NA	TRBJ2-3	NA	CASSALLQASSTDTQYF	TGTGCCAGCAGTGCCCTCCTGCAGGCGTCTAGCACAGATACGCAGTATTTT
TRBV19	TRBD2	TRBJ2-5	NA	CASSMAVGGFGTSGVGIQETQYF	TGTGCCAGTAGTATGGCCGTAGGAGGTTTCGGGACTAGCGGGGTGGGGATTCAAGAGACCCAGTACTTC
TRBV4-3	NA	TRBJ2-3	NA	CASERRPRTDTQYF	TGCGCCAGCGAGCGTCGTCCCCGCACAGATACGCAGTATTTT
TRBV18	NA	TRBJ1-5	NA	CASSVTRELANQPQHF	TGTGCCAGCTCAGTGACACGGGAATTGGCAAATCAGCCCCAGCATTTT
TRBV12-3/TRBV12-4	NA	TRBJ1-1	NA	CASSLGANTEAFF	TGTGCCAGCAGTTTGGGGGCGAACACTGAAGCTTTCTTT
TRBV10-3	NA	TRBJ2-3	NA	CAIRWIVVRLRSTDTQYF	TGTGCCATCAGGTGGATAGTCGTGCGGCTCCGTAGCACAGATACGCAGTATTTT
TRBV3-1/TRBV3-2	TRBD2	TRBJ2-5	NA	CASSQDGGLAGETQYF	TGTGCCAGCAGCCAAGACGGGGGGCTAGCGGGGGAGACCCAGTACTTC
TRBV18	TRBD1	TRBJ1-3	NA	CASSPGTGDTIYF	TGTGCCAGCTCACCTGGGACAGGGGACACCATATATTTT
TRBV18	TRBD1	TRBJ1-6	once	CASSRGGAGGNSPLHF	TGTGCCAGCTCGCGCGGAGGGGCAGGGGGTAATTCACCCCTCCACTTT
TRBV27	NA	TRBJ2-1	NA	CASRLFGAYNEQFF	TGTGCCAGCAGGTTGTTCGGGGCCTACAATGAGCAGTTCTTC
TRBV24-1	TRBD1	TRBJ1-4	NA	CATSDSTGFQAEKLFF	TGTGCCACCAGTGATTCGACAGGGTTTCAAGCTGAAAAACTGTTTTTT
TRBV4-3	TRBD2	TRBJ2-3	NA	CASSYGLAGARGTDTQYF	TGCGCCAGCAGCTATGGACTAGCGGGGGCCCGAGGGACAGATACGCAGTATTTT
TRBV7-9	NA	TRBJ1-3	NA	CASSLVPADTPRNTIYF	TGTGCCAGCAGCTTAGTCCCTGCTGATACACCAAGAAACACCATATATTTT
TRBV30	NA	TRBJ2-7	NA	CAWRGAASYEQYF	TGTGCCTGGAGAGGGGCAGCCTCCTACGAGCAGTACTTC
TRBV6-5	NA	TRBJ2-2	NA	CASSYSAGELFF	TGTGCCAGCAGTTACTCCGCCGGGGAGCTGTTTTTT
TRBV29-1	TRBD2	TRBJ2-3	NA	CSVSGRSADTQYF	TGCAGCGTTAGCGGGAGGTCGGCAGATACGCAGTATTTT
TRBV3-1/TRBV3-2	NA	TRBJ1-2	once	CASSQNSPPYGYTF	TGTGCCAGCAGCCAAAACTCTCCTCCCTATGGCTACACCTTC
TRBV14	TRBD2	TRBJ2-7	NA	CASSQDAGGWYEQYF	TGTGCCAGCAGCCAAGACGCGGGGGGTTGGTACGAGCAGTACTTC
TRBV10-3	TRBD2	TRBJ2-7	NA	CAISEFGRGEQYF	TGTGCCATCAGTGAGTTTGGGAGGGGTGAGCAGTACTTC
TRBV6-5	TRBD1	TRBJ2-4	once	CASRSTGENIQYF	TGTGCCAGCAGATCGACAGGGGAAAACATTCAGTACTTC
TRBV7-2	NA	TRBJ1-1	NA	CASSLTWGQGTEAFF	TGTGCCAGCAGCTTGACTTGGGGGCAGGGCACTGAAGCTTTCTTT
TRBV5-1	NA	TRBJ2-1	NA	CASSPFSERSSSYNEQFF	TGCGCCAGCTCCCCCTTTTCCGAGCGCTCTAGCTCCTACAATGAGCAGTTCTTC
TRBV19	TRBD1	TRBJ1-5	once	CASSRTGDFAPQHF	TGTGCCAGTAGTAGGACAGGGGACTTTGCGCCCCAGCATTTT
TRBV13	NA	TRBJ2-1	NA	CASSSPGLSYNEQFF	TGTGCCAGCAGCTCACCGGGACTCTCCTACAATGAGCAGTTCTTC
TRBV11-2	NA	TRBJ1-1	NA	CASAPWESFNTEAFF	TGTGCCAGCGCCCCATGGGAGTCCTTTAACACTGAAGCTTTCTTT
TRBV5-1	NA	TRBJ1-1	NA	CASSLGAGNPEAFF	TGCGCCAGCAGCTTGGGGGCAGGTAACCCTGAAGCTTTCTTT
TRBV5-6	NA	TRBJ1-1	NA	CASSFWGGANEAFF	TGTGCCAGCAGCTTCTGGGGAGGGGCCAACGAAGCTTTCTTT
TRBV27	NA	TRBJ1-2	NA	CASRGGTHYGYTF	TGTGCCAGCCGGGGAGGGACTCACTATGGCTACACCTTC
TRBV7-9	NA	TRBJ1-2	NA	CASSLEQGHGYTF	TGTGCCAGCAGCTTAGAACAGGGTCATGGCTACACCTTC
TRBV2	NA	TRBJ2-3	NA	CASSSGTDTQYF	TGTGCCAGCAGTTCAGGGACAGATACGCAGTATTTT